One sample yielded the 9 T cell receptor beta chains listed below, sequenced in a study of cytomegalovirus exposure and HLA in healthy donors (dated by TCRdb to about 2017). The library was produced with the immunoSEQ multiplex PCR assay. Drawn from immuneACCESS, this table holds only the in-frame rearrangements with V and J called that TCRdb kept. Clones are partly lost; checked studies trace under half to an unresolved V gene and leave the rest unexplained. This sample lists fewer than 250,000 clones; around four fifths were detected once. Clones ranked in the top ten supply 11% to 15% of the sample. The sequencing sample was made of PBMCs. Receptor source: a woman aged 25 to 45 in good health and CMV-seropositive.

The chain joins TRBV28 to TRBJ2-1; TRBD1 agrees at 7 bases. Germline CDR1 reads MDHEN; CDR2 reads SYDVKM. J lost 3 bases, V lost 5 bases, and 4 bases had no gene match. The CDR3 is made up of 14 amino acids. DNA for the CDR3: TGTGCCAGCAGTCGGACAGGAGTCTACAATGAGCAGTTCTTC. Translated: CASSRTGVYNEQFF.

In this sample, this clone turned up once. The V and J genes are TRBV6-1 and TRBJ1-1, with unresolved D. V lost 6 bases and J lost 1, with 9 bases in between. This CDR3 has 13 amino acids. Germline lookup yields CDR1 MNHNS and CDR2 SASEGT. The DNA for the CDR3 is TGTGCCAGCAGGGTCGGCTCGAACACTGAAGCTTTCTTT. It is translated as CASRVGSNTEAFF.

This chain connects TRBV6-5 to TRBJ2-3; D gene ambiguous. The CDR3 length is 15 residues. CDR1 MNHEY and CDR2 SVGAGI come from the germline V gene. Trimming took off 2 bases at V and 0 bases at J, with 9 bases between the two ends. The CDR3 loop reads CASSYLSLSTDTQYF. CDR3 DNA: TGTGCCAGCAGTTACCTCAGTCTGAGCACAGATACGCAGTATTTT.

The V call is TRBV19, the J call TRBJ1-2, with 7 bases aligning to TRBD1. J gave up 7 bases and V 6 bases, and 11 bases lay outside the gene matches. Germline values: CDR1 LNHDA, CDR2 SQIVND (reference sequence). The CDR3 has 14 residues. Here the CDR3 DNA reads TGTGCCAGTAGCATGACAGGGAGTCCGACTGGCTACACCTTC. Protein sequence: CASSMTGSPTGYTF.

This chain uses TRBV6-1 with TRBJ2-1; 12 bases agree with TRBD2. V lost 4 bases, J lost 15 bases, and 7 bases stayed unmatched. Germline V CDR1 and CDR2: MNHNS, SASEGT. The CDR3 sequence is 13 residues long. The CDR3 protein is CASSGGLAGGWFF. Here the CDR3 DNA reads TGTGCCAGCAGTGGGGGACTAGCGGGCGGGTGGTTCTTC.

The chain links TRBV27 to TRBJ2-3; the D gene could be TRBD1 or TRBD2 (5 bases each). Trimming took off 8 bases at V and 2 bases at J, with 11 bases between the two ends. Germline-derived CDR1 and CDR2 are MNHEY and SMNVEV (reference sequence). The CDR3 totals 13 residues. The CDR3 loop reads CASLSGHTDTQYF. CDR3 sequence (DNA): TGTGCCAGCCTGAGCGGACACACAGATACGCAGTATTTT.

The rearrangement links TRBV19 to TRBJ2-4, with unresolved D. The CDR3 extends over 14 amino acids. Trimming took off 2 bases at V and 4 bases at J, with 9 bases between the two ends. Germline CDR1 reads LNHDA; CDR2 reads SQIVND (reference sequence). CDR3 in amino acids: CASSILDAKNIQYF. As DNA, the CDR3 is TGTGCCAGTAGTATACTGGACGCTAAAAACATTCAGTACTTC.

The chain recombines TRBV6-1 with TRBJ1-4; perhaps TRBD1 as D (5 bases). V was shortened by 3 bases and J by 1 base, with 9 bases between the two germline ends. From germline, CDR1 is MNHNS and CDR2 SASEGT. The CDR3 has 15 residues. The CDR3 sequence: CASSDRDLTNEKLFF. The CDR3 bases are TGTGCCAGCAGTGACAGGGACCTAACTAATGAAAAACTGTTTTTT.

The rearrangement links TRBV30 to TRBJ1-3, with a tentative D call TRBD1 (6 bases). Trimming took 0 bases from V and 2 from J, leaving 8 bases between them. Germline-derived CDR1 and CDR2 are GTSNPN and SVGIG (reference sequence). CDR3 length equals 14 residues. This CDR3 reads CAWSVNRAGNTIYF. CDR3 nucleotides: TGTGCCTGGAGTGTAAACAGGGCTGGAAACACCATATATTTT.